Presented here are 7 T cell receptor beta chains from one specimen sequenced in a study of T cell clonotyping in hematopoietic cell transplantation. Method: immunoSEQ multiplex PCR; TCRdb's copy keeps in-frame clones and lacks some. This table has around 8,000 clones, under 70% appearing once. This sample comprised peripheral blood mononuclear cells, obtained 100 days after allogeneic stem cell transplant. The receptors were sampled from a male patient between 60 and 69 years old who had an allogeneic stem cell transplant from an unrelated donor, so the T cells may come from the graft donor. Some clones in this sample may be carry-over from other donors' samples.

The chain joins TRBV10-3 to TRBJ2-3; D is ambiguous. The CDR3 has 16 amino acids. Trimming stripped 8 bases from V and 0 bases from J, with 18 bases between. CDR1 ENHRY and CDR2 SYGVKD come from the germline V gene. The CDR3 nucleotides are TGTGCCATCCAGGCCAGTGGTACAGCTAGCACAGATACGCAGTATTTT. Its protein product is CAIQASGTASTDTQYF.

The rearrangement joins TRBV6-5 to TRBJ1-2, with a possible D match to TRBD1 (5 bases). The CDR3 contains 14 residues. V lost 6 bases, J lost 5 bases, and 16 bases lay in between. The germline V gene encodes CDR1 MNHEY and CDR2 SVGAGI. The DNA of the CDR3 is TGTGCCAGCAGAGTAGACAGTACATCGTATGGCTACACCTTC. This sequence encodes CASRVDSTSYGYTF.

This clone was recorded once. This chain joins TRBV9 and TRBJ1-6, with a weak D call TRBD1 (6 bases). Germline V gene data show CDR1 as SGDLS and CDR2 as YYNGEE. The CDR3 runs to 14 residues. V lost 4 bases, J lost 7 bases, and 12 bases lay in between. The CDR3 loop is CASSKGGGNSPLHF. The DNA of the CDR3 is TGTGCCAGCAGCAAAGGGGGGGGCAATTCACCCCTCCACTTT.

V usage is TRBV11-2 and J usage is TRBJ1-2, with no clear D. The CDR3 is 14 residues long. Trimming removed 6 bases at V and 2 bases at J, with 13 bases between. Germline V CDR1 and CDR2: SGHAT, FQNNGV. The CDR3 bases are TGTGCCAGCAGGTACCCTGACGGAAACTATGGCTACACCTTC. Protein sequence: CASRYPDGNYGYTF.

The genes are TRBV5-1 and TRBJ1-1; tentative D call: TRBD1 (5 bases). This CDR3 region has 15 residues. The germline CDR1 and CDR2 sequences are SGHRS and YFSETQ. With 4 bases removed from V and 1 base from J, the gap between germline ends came to 14 bases. The CDR3 nucleotides are TGCGCCAGCAGCGTGGATGGGGGGGAGAACACTGAAGCTTTCTTT. Encoded protein: CASSVDGGENTEAFF.

This clone has a count of ten or more. The chain is built from TRBV5-1 and TRBJ1-2, with a weak D call TRBD1 (5 bases). This CDR3 has 16 residues. Trimming shortened V by 6 bases and J by 7 bases, and 25 bases separated the two germline ends. Germline lookup yields CDR1 SGHRS and CDR2 YFSETQ. This CDR3 reads CASKRREREGSGGYTF. The CDR3 bases are TGCGCCAGCAAACGCCGAGAGAGAGAGGGGTCGGGTGGCTACACCTTC.

The rearrangement uses TRBV27 and TRBJ2-3, with 12 bases matching TRBD2. The CDR3 extends over 16 amino acids. Germline values: CDR1 MNHEY, CDR2 SMNVEV (reference sequence). The V segment lost 2 bases and the J segment 5 bases; nucleotides outside the gene matches: 5. The DNA for the CDR3 is TGTGCCAGCAGTTTACTAGCGGGAGGGCAGGGAGATACGCAGTATTTT. Its protein is CASSLLAGGQGDTQYF.